This paragraph covers one T cell receptor (beta chain) sequence. Antigen unknown. This sample was included in a study of chemoradiotherapy in HPV16-positive cancers. Regarding the study as a whole: Candidate HPV-specific clones and E7-related TCR motifs grew in tumor during treatment.

Libraries were prepared by immunoSEQ multiplex PCR; TCRdb keeps only in-frame clonotypes and omits some of them. Of 20,000 to 30,000 clones in the sample, approximately 84% were seen once. There are 15 residues in the CDR3. From germline, CDR1 is SGHDN and CDR2 FVKESK. The V end lost 0 bases, the J end lost 3 bases, and 12 bases lay between the germline ends. Repeated repertoire sampling spanned the course of chemoradiotherapy. This TCR came from a human donor with HPV-associated anogenital cancer. This specimen consisted of blood, obtained from a patient who underwent chemoradiotherapy. J is TRBJ2-7 and V is TRBV14, with D possibly being TRBD2 (6 bases). The CDR3 reads CASSQDLSGLYEQYF. The CDR3 DNA reads as TGTGCCAGCAGCCAAGACCTTAGCGGACTCTACGAGCAGTACTTC.